The sequence of this TCR beta chain was determined in a study of control samples from healthy donors and cancer patients (dated by TCRdb to between 2020 and 2021). Turning to this clone: What this receptor recognizes is not known. Base qualities are not at hand, and no much larger clone is one base apart.

The library was prepared using the immunoSEQ multiplex PCR assay. This is the immuneACCESS table as TCRdb keeps it, with only in-frame sequences that have V and J called. A part of the clones is gone; compared with another copy, unresolved V genes explain less than half, and the rest is unexplained. The sample contains about 150,000 clones, 90% to 95% of them found a single time. About 0.73% of the sample is held by the ten biggest clonotypes. The CDR3 has 12 amino acids, counting the end cysteine and phenylalanine. The retained sequence is limited to the CDR3, 36 bases, with the frame set at the first base. For CDR1 and CDR2, the germline V gene lists SGHRS and YFSETQ. The V end gives up 0 bases and the J end 9 bases, leaving 1 base in the junction not matched to a gene.

The clonotype was recovered from a woman younger than 45 in good health. The material sequenced was blood. The chain joins TRBV5-1 to TRBJ1-1; 8 of the junction bases match TRBD1. CDR3 loop: CASSLGQGQAFF. At the DNA level, the sequence is TGCGCCAGCAGCTTGGGACAGGGGCAAGCTTTCTTT.